Below, 3 T cell receptor beta chains from the same sample are listed, as sequenced in a study of T cell repertoires in cytomegalovirus infection. Antigens for these TCRs are unknown. TCRdb ran MiXCR on the reads and lists one entry per CDR3 protein. The sample yields about 130,000 distinct CDR3 sequences, 24% seen once. Specimen: PBMCs, sequenced either directly or after in vitro stimulation (not recorded which). The receptors come from a human donor in good health (CMV status not recorded). Some clones in this sample may be carry-over from other donors' samples.

The V and J genes are TRBV20-1 and TRBJ2-1; TRBD1 is a possible D gene (5 bases). V shed 3 bases and J shed 5 bases, with 23 bases lying between them. Germline V lookup: CDR1 DFQATT, CDR2 SNEGSKA (reference sequence). This CDR3 comprises 17 residues. The CDR3 loop is CSASDRRSRPGDNEQFF. DNA for the CDR3: TGCAGTGCTAGCGACAGAAGGTCGCGGCCTGGGGACAATGAGCAGTTCTTC.

The rearrangement links TRBV6-1 to TRBJ2-7; 8 bases agree with TRBD1. The germline gives CDR1 MNHNS, CDR2 SASEGT. V dropped 4 bases and J dropped 3; count of bases not matched to a gene: 5. CDR3 length equals 14 residues. In DNA form, the CDR3 reads TGTGCCAGCAGTGTTGACAGGGGAGGCTACGAGCAGTACTTC. This translates into CASSVDRGGYEQYF.

This clonotype was observed many times. For the CDR3, the DNA is TGTGCCAGCAGCTTATCGTTGGGGGGAGGTGGCACTGAAGCTTTCTTT. The encoded protein is CASSLSLGGGGTEAFF. The V call is TRBV7-8, the J call TRBJ1-1; weak D call: TRBD1 (5 bases). The CDR3 is made up of 16 amino acids. CDR1 is SGHVS and CDR2 is FQNEAQ in the germline V gene. The V end lost 2 bases, the J end lost 4 bases, and 17 bases lay between the germline ends.